In its sample, the clone carrying this T cell receptor beta chain was seen a few times. What it recognizes is unknown. This sample stems from a study of identical twins. TCRdb processed the 5' RACE reads anew with MiXCR; each CDR3 protein has one entry. This sample carries 400,000 to 600,000 distinct CDR3 sequences, 20% to 25% of them seen once, and the ten largest clones take approximately 0.5%. Trimming cost V 6 bases and J 0 bases; bases outside gene matches: 8. Germline values: CDR1 DFQATT, CDR2 SNEGSKA (reference sequence). CDR3 length: 17 residues. The study, taken as a whole, reports: Reduced insertions were recorded for abundant cord blood beta clonotypes, with no such pattern in memory repertoires.

This sample was also put to use in a study of yellow fever vaccine responses in identical twins. Per that study: Reports say the vaccine T cell response in twins looked partly convergent and partly personalized.

The material sequenced was CD4+ T cells sorted from blood. The rearrangement joins TRBV20-1 to TRBJ2-1; TRBD2 matches at 13 bases. This sequence was found in a woman aged 18 to 35 in good health. The CDR3 sequence: CSAAGLAGIVSYNEQFF. The CDR3 coding sequence is TGCAGTGCCGCGGGACTAGCGGGAATCGTCTCCTACAATGAGCAGTTCTTC.